This TCR beta chain was found in a study of blood T cell repertoires in COVID-19. Across the whole study: The United States, Italy and Spain supplied acute and convalescent COVID-19 samples. From T cells, B-cell-depleted T cells, or PBMCs came the material, which was cDNA or gDNA.

CDR1 and CDR2 (germline): MGHRA, YSYEKL. This CDR3 spans 18 amino acids. V shed 0 bases, J shed 3 bases, and the junction held 12 bases outside the gene matches. Study processing details: Nucleated cell counts were estimated from reference gene primer amplification. Produced via immunoSEQ multiplex PCR; TCRdb's table is partial and in-frame only. From that table come the V and J calls and clone size; the DNA was used to work out D and trimming. The top ten clones hold roughly 3.4% of a sample with 200,000 to 250,000 clones, roughly 80% of them seen once. The TCR was taken from a woman aged 18-35 years with acute or convalescent COVID-19. The sequencing input was peripheral blood. The chain joins TRBV4-1 to TRBJ2-7; 9 nucleotides match TRBD1. This CDR3 is CASSQEPPGTGINYEQYF. CDR3 bases: TGCGCCAGCAGCCAAGAACCCCCCGGGACAGGGATAAACTACGAGCAGTACTTC.